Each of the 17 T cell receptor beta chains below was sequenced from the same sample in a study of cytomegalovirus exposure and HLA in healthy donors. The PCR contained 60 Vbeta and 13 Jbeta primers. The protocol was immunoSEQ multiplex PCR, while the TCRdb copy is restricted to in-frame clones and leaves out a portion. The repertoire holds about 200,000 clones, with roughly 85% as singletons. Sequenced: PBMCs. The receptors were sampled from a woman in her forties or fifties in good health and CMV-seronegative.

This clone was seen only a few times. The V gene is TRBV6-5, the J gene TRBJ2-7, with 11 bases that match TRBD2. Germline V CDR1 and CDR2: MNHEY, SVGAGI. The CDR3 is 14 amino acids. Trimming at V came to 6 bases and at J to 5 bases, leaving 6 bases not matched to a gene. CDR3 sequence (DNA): TGTGCCAGCAGAGCTAGCGGGAGGTTTAACGAGCAGTACTTC. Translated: CASRASGRFNEQYF.

The CDR3 reads CASSLDLGEGNTEAFF. In nucleotides, the CDR3 is TGCGCCAGCAGCTTGGATCTGGGAGAGGGGAACACTGAAGCTTTCTTT. V and J are TRBV5-1 and TRBJ1-1; D unresolved. Trimming removed 0 bases at V and 1 base at J, with 13 bases between. CDR1 and CDR2 from the germline V gene are SGHRS and YFSETQ. The CDR3 consists of 16 residues.

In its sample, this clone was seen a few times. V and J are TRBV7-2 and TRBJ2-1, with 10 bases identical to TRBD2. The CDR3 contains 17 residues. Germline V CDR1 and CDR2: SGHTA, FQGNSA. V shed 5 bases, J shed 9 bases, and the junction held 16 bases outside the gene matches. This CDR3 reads CASSRPRTSGGGSEQFF. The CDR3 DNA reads TGTGCCAGCAGCCGACCAAGGACTAGCGGAGGGGGTAGTGAGCAGTTCTTC.

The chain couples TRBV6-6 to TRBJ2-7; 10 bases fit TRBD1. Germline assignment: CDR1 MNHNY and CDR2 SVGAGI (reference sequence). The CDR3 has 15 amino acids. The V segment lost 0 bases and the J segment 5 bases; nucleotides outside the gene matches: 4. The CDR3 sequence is CASSYSGTGDHEQYF. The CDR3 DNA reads TGTGCCAGCAGTTACTCAGGGACAGGGGACCACGAGCAGTACTTC.

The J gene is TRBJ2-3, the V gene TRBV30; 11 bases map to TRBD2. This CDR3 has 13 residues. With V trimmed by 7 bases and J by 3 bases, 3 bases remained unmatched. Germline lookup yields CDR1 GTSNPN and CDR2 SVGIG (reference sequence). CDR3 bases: TGTGCCTTCTTAGCGGGAGGGACAGATACGCAGTATTTT. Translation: CAFLAGGTDTQYF. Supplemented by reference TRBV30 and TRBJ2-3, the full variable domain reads SQTIHQWPATLVQPVGSPLSLECTVEGTSNPNLYWYRQAAGRGLQLLFYSVGIGQISSEVPQNLSASRPQDRQFILSSKKLLLSDSGFYLCAFLAGGTDTQYFGPGTRLTVL.

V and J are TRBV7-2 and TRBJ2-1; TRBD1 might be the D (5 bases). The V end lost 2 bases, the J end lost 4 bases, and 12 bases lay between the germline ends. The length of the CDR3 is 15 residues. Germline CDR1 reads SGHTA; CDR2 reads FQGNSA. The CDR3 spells CASSLWEGAYNEQFF. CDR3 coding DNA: TGTGCCAGCAGCTTATGGGAAGGGGCATACAATGAGCAGTTCTTC.

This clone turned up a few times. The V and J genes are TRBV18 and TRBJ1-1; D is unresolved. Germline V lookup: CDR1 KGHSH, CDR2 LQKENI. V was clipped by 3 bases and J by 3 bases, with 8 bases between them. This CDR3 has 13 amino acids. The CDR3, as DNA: TGTGCCAGCTCACCCTCTTTAGACACTGAAGCTTTCTTT. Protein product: CASSPSLDTEAFF.

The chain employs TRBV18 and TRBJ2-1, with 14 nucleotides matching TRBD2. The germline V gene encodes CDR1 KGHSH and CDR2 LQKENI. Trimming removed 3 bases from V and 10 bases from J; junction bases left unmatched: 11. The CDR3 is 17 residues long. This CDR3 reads CASSPSSGTSGSREQFF. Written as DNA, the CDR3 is TGTGCCAGCTCACCCTCAAGTGGGACTAGCGGGAGTCGGGAGCAGTTCTTC.

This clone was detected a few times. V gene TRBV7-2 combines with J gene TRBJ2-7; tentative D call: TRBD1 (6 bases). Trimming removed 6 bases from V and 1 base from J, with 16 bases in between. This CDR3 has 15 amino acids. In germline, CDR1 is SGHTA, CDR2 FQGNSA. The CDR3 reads CASRQTGSTSYEQYF. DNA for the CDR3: TGTGCCAGCAGACAAACAGGGAGTACATCCTACGAGCAGTACTTC.

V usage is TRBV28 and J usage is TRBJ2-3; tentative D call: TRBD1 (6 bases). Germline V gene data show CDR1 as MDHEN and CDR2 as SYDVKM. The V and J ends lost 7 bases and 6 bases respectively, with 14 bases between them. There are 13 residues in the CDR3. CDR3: CASNTGPGDTQYF. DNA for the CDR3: TGTGCCAGCAATACAGGGCCGGGGGATACGCAGTATTTT.

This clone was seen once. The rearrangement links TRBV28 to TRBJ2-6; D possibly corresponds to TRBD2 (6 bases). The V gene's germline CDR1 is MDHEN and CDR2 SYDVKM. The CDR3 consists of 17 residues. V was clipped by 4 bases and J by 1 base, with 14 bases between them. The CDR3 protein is CASSSHGGGSGANVLTF. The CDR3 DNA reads TGTGCCAGCAGTTCCCACGGTGGGGGGTCTGGGGCCAACGTCCTGACTTTC.

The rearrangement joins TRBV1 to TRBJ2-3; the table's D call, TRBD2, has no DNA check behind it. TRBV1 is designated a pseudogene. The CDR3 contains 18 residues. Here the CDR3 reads CTSTRLAGAPGSTDTQYF. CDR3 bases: TGCACCAGCACTCGACTAGCGGGGGCACCAGGAAGCACAGATACGCAGTATTTT.

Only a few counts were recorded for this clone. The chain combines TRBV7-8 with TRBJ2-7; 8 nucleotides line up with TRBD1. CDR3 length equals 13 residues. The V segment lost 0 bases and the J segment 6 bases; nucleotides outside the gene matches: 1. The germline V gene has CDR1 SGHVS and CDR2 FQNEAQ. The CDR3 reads CASSLATGGEQYF. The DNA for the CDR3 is TGTGCCAGCAGCTTAGCTACAGGGGGCGAGCAGTACTTC.

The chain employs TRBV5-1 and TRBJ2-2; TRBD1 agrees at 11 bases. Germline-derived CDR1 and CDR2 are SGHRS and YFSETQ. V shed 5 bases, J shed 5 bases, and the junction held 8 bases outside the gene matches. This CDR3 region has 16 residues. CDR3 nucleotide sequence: TGCGCCAGCAGACCGACCGGGACAGGGGGGACCGGGGAGCTGTTTTTT. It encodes CASRPTGTGGTGELFF.

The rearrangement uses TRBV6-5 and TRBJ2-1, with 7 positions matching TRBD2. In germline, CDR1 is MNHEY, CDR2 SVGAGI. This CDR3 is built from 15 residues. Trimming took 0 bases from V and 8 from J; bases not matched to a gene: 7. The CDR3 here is CASSYSSGIGDEQFF. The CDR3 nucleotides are TGTGCCAGCAGTTACTCAAGCGGGATTGGCGATGAGCAGTTCTTC.

The CDR3 nucleotides are TGCGCCAGCAGCCAAGATTTTCTTTCCCTCCGGGGGACTAGTAAGAATGAGCAGTTCTTC. This encodes CASSQDFLSLRGTSKNEQFF. The rearrangement joins TRBV4-1 to TRBJ2-1; 8 bases match TRBD2. CDR3 length: 20 residues. Germline CDR1 and CDR2: MGHRA and YSYEKL. The J segment lost 7 bases and the V segment lost 0 bases, leaving 20 bases of the junction unmatched.

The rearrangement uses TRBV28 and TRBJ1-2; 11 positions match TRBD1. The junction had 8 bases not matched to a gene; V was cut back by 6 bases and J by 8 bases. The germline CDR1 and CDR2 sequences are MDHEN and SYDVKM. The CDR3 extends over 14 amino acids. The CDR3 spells CASRVSGTGGGYTF. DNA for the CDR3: TGTGCCAGCAGAGTCTCCGGGACAGGGGGAGGCTACACCTTC.